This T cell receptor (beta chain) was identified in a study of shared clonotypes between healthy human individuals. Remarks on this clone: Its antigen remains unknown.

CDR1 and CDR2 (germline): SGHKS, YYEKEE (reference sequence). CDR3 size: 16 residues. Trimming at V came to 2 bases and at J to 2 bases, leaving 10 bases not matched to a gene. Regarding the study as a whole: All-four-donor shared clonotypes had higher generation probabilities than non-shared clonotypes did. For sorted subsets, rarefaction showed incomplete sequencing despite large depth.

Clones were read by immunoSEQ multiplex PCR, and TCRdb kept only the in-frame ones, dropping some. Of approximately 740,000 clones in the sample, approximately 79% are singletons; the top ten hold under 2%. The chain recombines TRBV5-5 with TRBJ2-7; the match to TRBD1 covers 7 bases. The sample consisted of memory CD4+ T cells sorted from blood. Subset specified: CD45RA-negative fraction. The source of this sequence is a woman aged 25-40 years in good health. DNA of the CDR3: TGTGCCAGCAGCTTTAGAGACAGGGCCCAACCCTACGAGCAGTACTTC. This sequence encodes CASSFRDRAQPYEQYF.